The 13 T cell receptor beta chains reported below all come from one sample, sequenced in a study of neurological immune-mediated disorders. TCRdb recomputed calls from the 5' RACE reads with MiXCR, one row per CDR3 protein. This table has under 40,000 distinct CDR3 sequences, about 13% appearing once. Time point given: longitudinal time-point 2. The sequenced material came from PBMCs. These receptors originate from a woman aged 40 to 55 in good health.

V is TRBV18 and J is TRBJ2-4, with 7 nucleotides matching TRBD2. The V segment lost 1 base and the J segment 2 bases; nucleotides outside the gene matches: 5. This CDR3 has 16 amino acids. Germline CDR1 KGHSH, CDR2 LQKENI. As DNA, the CDR3 is TGTGCCAGCTCACCACGCGGGGGACCACCCAAAAACATTCAGTACTTC. Residues: CASSPRGGPPKNIQYF.

This clonotype has ten or more counts. The rearrangement uses TRBV29-1 and TRBJ2-3; TRBD2 matches 12 bases. The CDR3 length is 15 residues. Germline V gene data show CDR1 as SQVTM and CDR2 as ANQGSEA. The junction had 5 bases not matched to a gene; V was cut back by 5 bases and J by 2 bases. CDR3 sequence reads: CSVTTSGGPTDTQYF. CDR3 coding DNA: TGCAGCGTTACGACTAGCGGGGGCCCCACAGATACGCAGTATTTT.

As to this clonotype: This may be a read error: a much more frequent sequence differs by one nucleotide. The V and J genes are TRBV30 and TRBJ2-1, with D possibly matching TRBD2 (6 bases). The CDR3 extends over 16 amino acids. Trimming removed 3 bases from V and 0 bases from J, with 15 bases in between. Per germline, CDR1 GTSNPN and CDR2 SVGIG (reference sequence). In DNA form, the CDR3 reads TGTGCCTGGAGGCTAAAGCTGGGGGGCTCCTACAATGAGCAGTTCTTC. This translates into CAWRLKLGGSYNEQFF.

This clonotype was seen repeatedly, ten times or more. The chain carries TRBV12-3 or TRBV12-4 and TRBJ1-3; D not certain. Trimming took off 7 bases at V and 3 bases at J, with 10 bases between the two ends. This CDR3 contains 13 residues. The CDR3 DNA follows: TGTGCCAGCACCGTGTCGGGTGGAAACACCATATATTTT. Translated: CASTVSGGNTIYF.

This clonotype was seen a few times. The chain couples TRBV9 to TRBJ1-1, with a weak D call TRBD1 (5 bases). The germline gives CDR1 SGDLS, CDR2 YYNGEE. V gave up 3 bases and J gave up 3 bases, with 12 bases separating them. This CDR3 contains 14 residues. The CDR3 DNA follows: TGTGCCAGCAGCGAGACAGTTAGACACACTGAAGCTTTCTTT. Translating gives CASSETVRHTEAFF.

The rearrangement joins TRBV6-1 to TRBJ1-2, with TRBD1 identical over 9 bases. This CDR3 has 16 amino acids. Germline V gives CDR1 MNHNS, CDR2 SASEGT. Trimming cost V 1 base and J 6 bases; bases outside gene matches: 9. CDR3 sequence (DNA): TGTGCCAGCAGTGAAGTGGGTTTATGGGACAGGGATGGCTACACCTTC. Translated, it gives CASSEVGLWDRDGYTF.

The table lists this clonotype with many counts. V and J are TRBV12-3 or TRBV12-4 and TRBJ1-2; 8 bases line up with TRBD1. V lost 5 bases and J lost 8; bases outside the gene matches: 7. This CDR3 comprises 13 residues. The CDR3 DNA follows: TGTGCCAGCAGTCGGGGGACAGGCGGGGGCTACACCTTC. Translating gives CASSRGTGGGYTF.

This clonotype appeared a few times. The chain has TRBV18 and TRBJ2-7, with D perhaps given as TRBD1 or TRBD2 (6 bases each). Germline values: CDR1 KGHSH, CDR2 LQKENI. This CDR3 is 15 amino acids long. The V and J ends lost 3 bases and 0 bases respectively, with 12 bases between them. As DNA, the CDR3 is TGTGCCAGCTCACCCGGGGGCCAAAGCTCCTACGAGCAGTACTTC. Translation gives CASSPGGQSSYEQYF.

Note on this clonotype: A read error may account for a junction end that differs from germline. The chain recombines TRBV7-2 with TRBJ2-3; 7 nucleotides line up with TRBD1. The CDR3 contains 15 residues. Germline V gene lookup returns CDR1 SGHTA and CDR2 FQGNSA. The CDR3 is CASGLYDRVTDTQYF. In DNA, the CDR3 is TGTGCCAGCGGCTTATACGACAGGGTCACAGATACCCAGTATTTT.

This clonotype has at least ten counts. This chain joins TRBV4-1 and TRBJ1-5; 9 positions agree with TRBD1. Germline V gene data show CDR1 as MGHRA and CDR2 as YSYEKL. The CDR3 sequence is 16 residues long. Unmatched junction bases numbered 3, after V lost 3 bases and J lost 0 bases. CDR3 coding DNA: TGCGCCAGCAGCCAGAGGACAGGGGATAGCAATCAGCCCCAGCATTTT. Translated: CASSQRTGDSNQPQHF.

This clonotype has a handful of counts. J is TRBJ1-1 and V is TRBV7-6, with a possible D match to TRBD1 (6 bases). Germline CDR1 and CDR2: SGHVS and FNYEAQ. This CDR3 contains 14 residues. V lost 5 bases and J 2 bases, leaving 12 bases between the germline ends. The CDR3 DNA follows: TGTGCCAGCAGCCCCGGGACACCTAACACTGAAGCTTTCTTT. Translated: CASSPGTPNTEAFF.

This clonotype rates as medium-sized. V and J are TRBV29-1 and TRBJ2-3; D is unclear. The CDR3 loop spans 13 amino acids. Trimming shortened V by 4 bases and J by 5 bases, and 13 bases separated the two germline ends. Germline-derived CDR1 and CDR2 are SQVTM and ANQGSEA. The CDR3 region is CSVVLVMGDTQYF. The CDR3 region has the DNA TGCAGCGTTGTCTTAGTGATGGGAGATACGCAGTATTTT.

At least ten counts were recorded for this clonotype. This chain links TRBV5-5 with TRBJ2-1; D gene ambiguous. Germline CDR1 is SGHKS and CDR2 is YYEKEE (reference sequence). The CDR3 is 15 residues long. V was pared by 4 bases and J by 0 bases, with 11 bases between. CDR3 DNA sequence: TGTGCCAGCAGCGCTACAACGAGCTCCTACAATGAGCAGTTCTTC. It yields the protein CASSATTSSYNEQFF.